This T cell receptor beta chain was identified in a study of cytomegalovirus exposure and HLA in healthy donors. PCR primers comprised 60 Vbeta and 13 Jbeta primers. Only in-frame clones appear in the TCRdb table, and some are missing; sequencing was by immunoSEQ multiplex PCR. This table has about 100,000 clones, roughly 80% appearing once. The TCR sequence derives from a woman aged 40 to 55 in good health and CMV-seronegative. Sequencing input: PBMCs.

CDR3 loop: CAISWGGDEQYF. The CDR3 DNA sequence: TGTGCCATCAGTTGGGGGGGCGACGAGCAGTACTTC. The rearrangement joins TRBV10-3 to TRBJ2-7, with D possibly being TRBD2 (7 bases). Germline CDR1 and CDR2: ENHRY and SYGVKD. The germline V and J ends were trimmed by 5 bases and 5 bases, with 10 bases remaining between them. The CDR3 sequence is 12 residues long.